The present T cell receptor beta chain was sequenced within a study of blood T cell repertoires in COVID-19. Study-level information: Italy, Spain and the United States were the sources of the convalescent and acute COVID-19 samples. T cells, B-cell-depleted T cells, or PBMCs provided the cDNA or gDNA that served as material.

As handled by the study authors: Amplification from reference gene primers served as the basis for estimated nucleated cell counts. Profiled with immunoSEQ multiplex PCR; TCRdb holds only in-frame clones, not every one. That table furnishes V, J and clone size, whereas the DNA furnished D and trimming. The table lists more than 110,000 clones, around 80% of them singletons. This TCR was sampled from a man in his fifties or sixties with acute or convalescent COVID-19. The sequencing sample was made of peripheral blood.

The CDR3: CASSYAGETQYF. In DNA, the CDR3 is TGTGCCAGCAGTTACGCCGGAGAGACCCAGTACTTC. This rearrangement joins TRBV6-6 to TRBJ2-5; D is uncertain. Germline assignment: CDR1 MNHNY and CDR2 SVGAGI (reference sequence). CDR3 length: 12 amino acids. V lost 2 bases to trimming and J lost 4 bases, with 5 bases between them.